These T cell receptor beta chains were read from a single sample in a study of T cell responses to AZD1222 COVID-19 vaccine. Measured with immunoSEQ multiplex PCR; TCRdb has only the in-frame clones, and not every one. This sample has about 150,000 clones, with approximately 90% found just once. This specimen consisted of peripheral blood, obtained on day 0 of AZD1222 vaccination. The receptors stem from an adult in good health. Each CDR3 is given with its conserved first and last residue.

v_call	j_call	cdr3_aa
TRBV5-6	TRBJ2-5	CASSSPSGASQETQYF
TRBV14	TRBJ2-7	CASRETGTGGRYEQYF
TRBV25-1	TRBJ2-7	CASSSYRGIAYEQYF
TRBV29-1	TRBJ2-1	CSVLGTSGIDEQFF
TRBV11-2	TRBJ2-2	CASSPGGRVTGELFF
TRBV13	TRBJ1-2	CASSFGHYGYTF
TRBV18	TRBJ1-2	CASSGTGFYGYTF
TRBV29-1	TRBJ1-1	CSVWRMNTEAFF
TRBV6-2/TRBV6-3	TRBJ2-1	CASSYAVYNEQFF
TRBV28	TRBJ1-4	CASRYGRLNEKLFF
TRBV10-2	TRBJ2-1	CAYGEMGYNEQFF
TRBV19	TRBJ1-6	CASSMRQDGSPLHF
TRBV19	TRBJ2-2	CATHWDGSGELFF
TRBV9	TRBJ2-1	CASSVGVAGPPGYNEQFF
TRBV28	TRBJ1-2	CASSKPLAGARSGYTF
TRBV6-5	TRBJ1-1	CASSYKGGPWEAFF
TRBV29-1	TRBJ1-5	CSVKGGGNQPQHF
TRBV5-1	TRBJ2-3	CASSRQGGGTDTQYF
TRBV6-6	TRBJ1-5	CASSNGQGANQPQHF
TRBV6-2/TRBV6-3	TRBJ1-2	CASSTGTYGYTF
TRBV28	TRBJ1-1	CASSLPPRAEAFF
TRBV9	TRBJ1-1	CASSSLTGGTEAFF
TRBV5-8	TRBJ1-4	CASSFGTAGLAAGEKLFF
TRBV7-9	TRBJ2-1	CASSLVTGLIYNEQFF
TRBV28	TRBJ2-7	CASSSELPLGGTYEQYF
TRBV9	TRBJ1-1	CASSQTGVNTEAFF
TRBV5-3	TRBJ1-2	CARSLPGSYGYTF
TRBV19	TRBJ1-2	CAAREFNGYTF
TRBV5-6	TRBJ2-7	CASSFGGPTYEQYF
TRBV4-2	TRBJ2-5	CASSHDGLAGGGYQETQYF
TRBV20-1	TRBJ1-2	CSASKVGYTF
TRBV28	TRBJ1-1	CASSLFRLNLAGAFF
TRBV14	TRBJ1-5	CASSPGQGLRQPQHF
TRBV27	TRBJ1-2	CASSREGRGRGYTF
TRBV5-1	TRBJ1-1	CASSLYYRDTEAFF
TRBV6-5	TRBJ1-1	CASIFTGVNTEAFF
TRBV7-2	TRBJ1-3	CASSLKGTGGENTIYF
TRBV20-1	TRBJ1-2	CSVRSYGYTF
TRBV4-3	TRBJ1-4	CASSQDLTLNEKLFF
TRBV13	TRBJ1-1	CASSLASGMNTEAFF
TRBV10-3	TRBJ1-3	CAIYQGATGNTIYF
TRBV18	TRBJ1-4	CASSPQSGGEKLFF
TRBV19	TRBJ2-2	CASSRNRARGELFF
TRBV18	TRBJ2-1	CASSPPRFPFF
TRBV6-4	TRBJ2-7	CASSDYLAGPIEQYF
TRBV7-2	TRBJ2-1	CASSFSWGLAIGNEQFF
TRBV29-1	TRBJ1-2	CSDSRGSDYGYTF
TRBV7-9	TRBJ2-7	CASSLAGLQSSLPYEQYF
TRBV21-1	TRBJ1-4	CASSKAQWGRQGSRPSNEKLFF
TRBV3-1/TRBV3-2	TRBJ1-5	CASSQGGYSNQPQHF
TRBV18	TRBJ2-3	CASSPQSRIRTDTQYF
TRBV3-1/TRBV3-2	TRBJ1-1	CASSQINRGEAFF
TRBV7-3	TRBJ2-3	CASSLTPAGASTDTQYF
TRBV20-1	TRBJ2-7	CSAFSPYEQYF
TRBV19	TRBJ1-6	CASKWVQGNSPLHF
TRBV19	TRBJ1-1	CASSIDLRGSTEAFF